Following are 2 T cell receptor beta chains from one sample sequenced in a study of graft-versus-host responses after intestinal transplantation. The repertoire was sequenced with immunoSEQ multiplex PCR; TCRdb's copy has only in-frame clones and lacks some. Here the sample spans tens of thousands of clones, over 85% being singletons. These receptors' targets are unknown. This specimen consisted of unstimulated CD8+ T cells sorted from spleen or lymph node cells, obtained before transplant. The receptors originated from a human donor who was the organ donor for an intestinal transplant.

The rearrangement links TRBV7-2 to TRBJ1-4; 8 positions agree with TRBD1. Germline V CDR1 and CDR2: SGHTA, FQGNSA. The CDR3 totals 16 residues. V dropped 5 bases and J dropped 4; count of bases not matched to a gene: 9. CDR3 coding DNA: TGTGCCAGCAGCATCGGACAGGGCTACAGTAATGAAAAACTGTTTTTT. As protein: CASSIGQGYSNEKLFF.

The V call is TRBV6-5, the J call TRBJ2-3; D gene ambiguous. V gave up 0 bases and J gave up 4 bases, with 11 bases separating them. The length of the CDR3 is 15 residues. Per germline, CDR1 MNHEY and CDR2 SVGAGI. DNA of the CDR3: TGTGCCAGCAGTTACTCCGTAGAGTTTCCAGATACGCAGTATTTT. It encodes CASSYSVEFPDTQYF.